This TCR beta chain comes out of a study of blood T cells in healthy people across ages. Isolation per sample recovered at least 7 million PBMCs. To note about this clonotype: Its cognate antigen is unknown.

Overall study results and limits: The authors considered diversity estimates from one million T cells to be underestimates.

Per the germline V gene, CDR1 is DFQATT and CDR2 is SNEGSKA (reference sequence). The V end lost 0 bases, the J end lost 1 base, and 10 bases lay between the germline ends. The CDR3 is 15 amino acids. The authors ran a second PCR of 7 to 11 cycles using a sample-barcoded 5' primer and a J-beta primer mix. The template-switch adaptor, which had 12 random nucleotides, put a tag on each cDNA molecule. From the 5' RACE reads, TCRdb called clonotypes with MiXCR, one entry per CDR3 protein. Among under 2 million distinct CDR3 sequences listed, 34% were seen once. This clonotype was obtained from a young woman in good health. The rearrangement links TRBV20-1 to TRBJ1-5; D gene ambiguous. The sequenced material came from blood. CDR3 nucleotide sequence: TGCAGTGCTAGAGACCCCGGGAGGAGCAATCAGCCCCAGCATTTT. Amino acids: CSARDPGRSNQPQHF.